This T cell receptor (beta chain) was documented in a study of blood T cells in healthy people across ages. Study as a whole: Template-switching capture recovered about one barcoded beta molecule per two T cells.

Together with a sample-barcoded 5' primer, a J-beta primer mix was included in a second PCR lasting about 6 to 11 cycles. Each cDNA was tagged by a template-switch adaptor containing 12 random nucleotides. TCRdb processed the 5' RACE reads anew with MiXCR; each CDR3 protein has one entry. The data contain about 1,500,000 distinct CDR3 sequences, 35% to 45% of them singletons. The authors extracted at least 5 micrograms of total RNA per sample. Per the germline V gene, CDR1 is MNHNS and CDR2 is SASEGT. The V and J ends lost 1 base and 0 bases respectively, with 4 bases between them. The CDR3 sequence is 14 residues long. Only a few counts were recorded for this clonotype.

This TCR was recovered from a woman younger than 30 in good health. The sample was blood. V gene TRBV6-1 combines with J gene TRBJ1-5; D unresolved. The CDR3 protein is CASSEGPSNQPQHF. Here the CDR3 DNA reads TGTGCCAGCAGTGAAGGGCCTAGCAATCAGCCCCAGCATTTT.